The source of this T cell receptor (beta chain) is a study of blood T cell repertoires in COVID-19. Study in general: Acute and convalescent COVID-19 samples came from the United States, Italy and Spain. In each case, the material was cDNA or gDNA derived from T cells, B-cell-depleted T cells, or PBMCs.

Participants, about 18 to 90 years old, spanned 25 or so US areas. All recovered Cohort 3 donors got two negative PCRs, got clearance, or saw symptom resolution. Trimming cost V 4 bases and J 0 bases; bases outside gene matches: 5. The CDR3 spans 18 residues. Germline V gives CDR1 MNHEY, CDR2 SMNVEV (reference sequence). TCRdb keeps only in-frame clones here, not all; method: immunoSEQ multiplex PCR. The sample includes hundreds of thousands of clones, over 75% of them seen just once. What was sequenced was PBMCs or T cells enriched from blood (not recorded which). The TCR originated in a man aged 30 to 45 who had recovered from COVID-19. The chain links TRBV27 to TRBJ2-6, with 11 bases matching TRBD2. The CDR3 reads CASSSLAGGTSGANVLTF. CDR3 coding DNA: TGTGCCAGCAGTTCGCTAGCGGGAGGAACCTCTGGGGCCAACGTCCTGACTTTC.